The next 24 T cell receptor beta chains were all read from a single sample in a study of cytomegalovirus exposure and HLA in healthy donors. The PCR ran on 60 Vbeta and 13 Jbeta primers. Libraries were prepared by immunoSEQ multiplex PCR; TCRdb keeps only in-frame clonotypes and omits some of them. The sample comprises 85,000 to 120,000 clones, over 55% of which are singletons, and roughly 3% rests with the top ten. Sample: PBMCs. The origin of the receptors is a female donor in good health and CMV-seronegative.

This clone was observed a handful of times. The genes are TRBV5-8 and TRBJ2-1, with 11 bases identical to TRBD2. V shed 2 bases and J 9 bases; nucleotides not matched to a gene: 4. Germline V CDR1 and CDR2: SGHTS, YDEGEE. The CDR3 is 14 residues long. CDR3 sequence: CASSLLAGAGEQFF. For the CDR3, the DNA is TGTGCCAGCAGCTTACTAGCGGGAGCCGGTGAGCAGTTCTTC.

The chain recombines TRBV11-2 with TRBJ1-4; tentative D call: TRBD1 (6 bases). There are 18 residues in the CDR3. Per the germline V gene, CDR1 is SGHAT and CDR2 is FQNNGV. The germline V and J ends were trimmed by 2 bases and 7 bases, with 23 bases remaining between them. DNA of the CDR3: TGTGCCAGCAGCTTAACGGTCGGGACACCTTCGTCGGGTGAAAAACTGTTTTTT. Translated: CASSLTVGTPSSGEKLFF.

The genes are TRBV27 and TRBJ2-3; 12 bases line up with TRBD2. The CDR3 runs to 16 residues. With 5 bases clipped from V and 3 bases from J, the junction kept 6 bases outside the gene matches. Germline CDR1 MNHEY, CDR2 SMNVEV (reference sequence). CDR3 sequence reads: CASSLGTSGQTDTQYF. The CDR3, as DNA: TGTGCCAGCAGTCTAGGGACTAGCGGGCAGACAGATACGCAGTATTTT.

This clone is a singleton in its sample. This chain's CDR3 is CASSRDRGGYEQFF. CDR3 coding DNA: TGTGCCAGCAGCCGAGACAGGGGCGGTTACGAGCAGTTCTTC. The chain recombines TRBV11-2 with TRBJ2-1; 8 positions agree with TRBD1. CDR3 size: 14 residues. Losses at the gene ends were 5 bases for V and 10 bases for J; bases not matched to a gene: 10. Germline V gives CDR1 SGHAT, CDR2 FQNNGV.

V and J are TRBV30 and TRBJ2-7; tentatively, D is TRBD1 (6 bases). V was shortened by 2 bases and J by 0 bases, with 17 bases between the two germline ends. The length of the CDR3 is 16 residues. Germline V gene data show CDR1 as GTSNPN and CDR2 as SVGIG (reference sequence). The DNA for the CDR3 is TGTGCCTGGAGTTGGGCGGTTGGGGGCAGCTCCTACGAGCAGTACTTC. As protein: CAWSWAVGGSSYEQYF.

This chain connects TRBV11-3 to TRBJ2-6, with 10 nucleotides matching TRBD1. The CDR3 contains 19 residues. Germline V gene lookup returns CDR1 SGHNT and CDR2 YENEEA. Trimming at V came to 5 bases and at J to 3 bases, leaving 13 bases not matched to a gene. The CDR3 loop reads CASSVPGQGFVSGANVLTF. Here the CDR3 DNA reads TGTGCCAGCAGCGTACCGGGACAGGGGTTTGTTAGTGGGGCCAACGTCCTGACTTTC.

The chain carries TRBV7-3 and TRBJ2-2; 7 positions agree with TRBD1. Germline trimming cut 5 bases from V and 0 bases from J; bases unmatched to any gene: 12. This CDR3 comprises 18 residues. Per germline, CDR1 SGHTA and CDR2 FQGTGA. CDR3 in amino acids: CASSALPGQPANTGELFF. The DNA of the CDR3 is TGTGCCAGCAGCGCACTCCCGGGACAGCCCGCGAACACCGGGGAGCTGTTTTTT.

V is TRBV4-2 and J is TRBJ1-2; 7 nucleotides agree with TRBD1. This CDR3 region has 14 residues. Germline V gene data show CDR1 as LGHNA and CDR2 as YNFKEQ. The junction had 8 bases not matched to a gene; V was cut back by 4 bases and J by 6 bases. The DNA for the CDR3 is TGTGCCAGCAGCCCAGACAGGGATTTGGATGGCTACACCTTC. It translates to CASSPDRDLDGYTF.

This chain's CDR3 is CASSQITPGRDEQFF. The DNA for the CDR3 is TGTGCCAGCAGCCAGATTACTCCAGGGAGGGATGAGCAGTTCTTC. The chain joins TRBV4-2 to TRBJ2-1; 7 bases agree with TRBD2. The V and J ends lost 3 bases and 8 bases, in that order; junction bases with no gene match: 10. This CDR3 has 15 amino acids. Germline CDR1 reads LGHNA; CDR2 reads YNFKEQ.

With regard to this clone: Other DNA sequences from this sample encode an identical CDR3 as well. V is TRBV4-3 and J is TRBJ2-1; D unresolved. Trimming pared 0 bases from V and 7 bases from J, leaving 13 bases between. This CDR3 region has 15 residues. The V gene's germline CDR1 is LGHNA and CDR2 YSLEER. As DNA, the CDR3 is TGCGCCAGCAGCCAAGATCTCGCTAGTTCTAATGAGCAGTTCTTC. Its protein product is CASSQDLASSNEQFF.

The CDR3 DNA sequence: TGTGCCAGTAGTCTAGTCGTTCTCGGTGGCTACACCTTC. Encoded protein: CASSLVVLGGYTF. The chain recombines TRBV19 with TRBJ1-2; D remains ambiguous. V dropped 5 bases and J dropped 7 bases, with 14 bases sitting between them. The germline gives CDR1 LNHDA, CDR2 SQIVND (reference sequence). The CDR3 runs 13 residues.

The rearrangement joins TRBV18 to TRBJ2-7, with TRBD2 matching 14 bases. The CDR3 has 18 amino acids. V lost 4 bases, J lost 3 bases, and 11 bases stayed unmatched. CDR1 and CDR2 from the germline V gene are KGHSH and LQKENI. The CDR3 DNA reads TGTGCCAGCTCACAGGGGACTAGCGGGAGAGGTAGCCTCTACGAGCAGTACTTC. Protein sequence: CASSQGTSGRGSLYEQYF. Full variable domain (rest looked up from reference TRBV18 and TRBJ2-7): NAGVMQNPRHLVRRRGQEARLRCSPMKGHSHVYWYRQLPEEGLKFMVYLQKENIIDESGMPKERFSAEFPKEGPSILRIQQVVRGDSAAYFCASSQGTSGRGSLYEQYFGPGTRLTVT.

The chain carries TRBV27 and TRBJ2-7, with D uncertain. V was cut by 2 bases and J by 0 bases, with 5 bases left in between. The CDR3 loop spans 13 amino acids. Germline V gene sequence: CDR1 MNHEY, CDR2 SMNVEV (reference sequence). In DNA, the CDR3 is TGTGCCAGCAGTTTACTGTTCTCCTACGAGCAGTACTTC. Its translation: CASSLLFSYEQYF.

This chain links TRBV6-1 with TRBJ2-7; D is perhaps TRBD1 (7 bases). The V gene's germline CDR1 is MNHNS and CDR2 SASEGT. Deletions cut 8 bases from V and 3 bases from J, with 8 bases between. The CDR3 has 11 amino acids. CDR3 protein: CASQGGYEQYF. Written as DNA, the CDR3 is TGTGCCAGCCAGGGGGGCTACGAGCAGTACTTC.

The sample holds a few counts of this clone. V usage is TRBV5-1 and J usage is TRBJ2-1, with TRBD2 as a possible D gene (6 bases). CDR1 is SGHRS, CDR2 YFSETQ, per germline. CDR3 size: 15 residues. The V and J ends lost 0 bases and 2 bases respectively, with 9 bases between them. As DNA, the CDR3 is TGCGCCAGCAGCTTGGGTCCGGGAGCCTACAATGAGCAGTTCTTC. This translates into CASSLGPGAYNEQFF.

This clone was recorded only once. This chain joins TRBV27 and TRBJ2-7, with 8 bases that match TRBD2. V lost 4 bases and J lost 4; bases outside the gene matches: 6. Germline assignment: CDR1 MNHEY and CDR2 SMNVEV (reference sequence). CDR3 size: 14 residues. The CDR3 sequence: CASSSQGGRYEQYF. For the CDR3, the DNA is TGTGCCAGCAGTTCTCAGGGCGGGAGGTACGAGCAGTACTTC.

The V call is TRBV7-9, the J call TRBJ2-3; weak D call: TRBD2 (8 bases). The germline gives CDR1 SEHNR, CDR2 FQNEAQ (reference sequence). With 5 bases removed from V and 6 bases from J, the gap between germline ends came to 21 bases. CDR3 size: 16 residues. The CDR3 reads CASSPSGGREEDTQYF. The CDR3 DNA is TGTGCCAGCAGCCCGTCAGGGGGGCGGGAGGAGGATACGCAGTATTTT.

The table lists this clone with a few counts. The chain combines TRBV7-9 with TRBJ2-1; 10 bases map to TRBD2. J was trimmed by 5 bases and V by 7 bases; bases with no gene match: 5. The germline CDR1 and CDR2 sequences are SEHNR and FQNEAQ (reference sequence). The CDR3 spans 14 residues. CDR3 in amino acids: CASTFTSGDNEQFF. In nucleotides, the CDR3 is TGTGCCAGCACCTTTACTAGCGGGGACAATGAGCAGTTCTTC.

This clone appeared once. The rearrangement uses TRBV19 and TRBJ1-5; 7 bases map to TRBD1. V gave up 5 bases and J gave up 2 bases; unmatched junction bases: 6. This CDR3 region has 15 residues. The germline gives CDR1 LNHDA, CDR2 SQIVND (reference sequence). The DNA for the CDR3 is TGTGCCAGTAGTCCGATCACAGGGGGCAATCAGCCCCAGCATTTT. Its translation: CASSPITGGNQPQHF.

V usage is TRBV5-4 and J usage is TRBJ2-5; 11 bases match TRBD1. The CDR3 has 14 amino acids. Germline V gives CDR1 SGHNT, CDR2 YYREEE (reference sequence). The junction had 3 bases not matched to a gene; V was cut back by 3 bases and J by 5 bases. The CDR3 DNA is TGTGCCAGCAGCTGGACAGGGGGCGCCGAGACCCAGTACTTC. Translating gives CASSWTGGAETQYF.

The chain carries TRBV7-8 and TRBJ2-7; the match to TRBD2 covers 7 bases. V lost 5 bases and J lost 5; bases outside the gene matches: 15. CDR1 is SGHVS and CDR2 is FQNEAQ in the germline V gene. The length of the CDR3 is 16 residues. CDR3 in amino acids: CASSPERLAPPHEQYF. For the CDR3, the DNA is TGTGCCAGCAGCCCTGAGCGACTAGCACCACCTCACGAGCAGTACTTC.

The chain employs TRBV4-1 and TRBJ2-1; D is ambiguous. V was trimmed by 2 bases and J by 9 bases, leaving 5 bases between them. The CDR3 totals 11 residues. Germline-derived CDR1 and CDR2 are MGHRA and YSYEKL. The CDR3 DNA is TGCGCCAGCAGCCAACCAGGTGAGCAGTTCTTC. Translated: CASSQPGEQFF.

V and J are TRBV4-1 and TRBJ2-3, with a tentative D call TRBD2 (7 bases). This CDR3 comprises 17 residues. The ends were cut back, 3 bases at V and 1 base at J, with 17 bases in the middle. Germline V CDR1 and CDR2: MGHRA, YSYEKL. CDR3 in amino acids: CASSHASGGGGTDTQYF. In nucleotides, the CDR3 is TGCGCCAGCAGCCACGCTAGCGGAGGGGGGGGCACAGATACGCAGTATTTT.

This clone was recorded a few times. The V call is TRBV5-1, the J call TRBJ1-1; tentative D call: TRBD1 (5 bases). Trimming removed 0 bases at V and 9 bases at J, with 12 bases between. Germline-derived CDR1 and CDR2 are SGHRS and YFSETQ. The CDR3 runs to 13 residues. CDR3 in amino acids: CASSLGAGLKAFF. CDR3 nucleotide sequence: TGCGCCAGCAGCTTGGGCGCAGGGCTGAAAGCTTTCTTT. Together with reference TRBV5-1 and TRBJ1-1, the CDR3 gives the full variable domain: KAGVTQTPRYLIKTRGQQVTLSCSPISGHRSVSWYQQTPGQGLQFLFEYFSETQRNKGNFPGRFSGRQFSNSRSEMNVSTLELGDSALYLCASSLGAGLKAFFGQGTRLTVV.